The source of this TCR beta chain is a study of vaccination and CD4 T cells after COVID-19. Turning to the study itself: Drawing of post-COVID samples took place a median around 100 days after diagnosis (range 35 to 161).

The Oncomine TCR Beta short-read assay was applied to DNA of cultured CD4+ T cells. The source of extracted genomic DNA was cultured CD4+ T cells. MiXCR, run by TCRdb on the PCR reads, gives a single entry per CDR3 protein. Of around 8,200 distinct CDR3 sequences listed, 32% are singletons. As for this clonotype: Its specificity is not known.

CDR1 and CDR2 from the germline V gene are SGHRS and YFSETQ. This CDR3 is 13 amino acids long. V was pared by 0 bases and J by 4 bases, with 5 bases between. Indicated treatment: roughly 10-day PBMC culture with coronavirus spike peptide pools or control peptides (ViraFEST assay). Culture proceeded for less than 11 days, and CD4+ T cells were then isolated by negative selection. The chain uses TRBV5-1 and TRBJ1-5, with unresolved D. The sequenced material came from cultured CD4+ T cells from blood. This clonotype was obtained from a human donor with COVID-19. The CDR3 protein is CASSLGPNQPQHF. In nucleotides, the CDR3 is TGCGCCAGCAGCTTGGGGCCTAATCAGCCCCAGCATTTT.